A selection of T cell receptor beta chains follows, all from one sample in a study of cytomegalovirus exposure and HLA in healthy donors. The data were produced by immunoSEQ multiplex PCR, yet TCRdb's version contains in-frame clones alone and is incomplete. The data show about 200,000 clones, with 70% to 85% seen just once and 1.5% to 2% held by the top ten. Material for sequencing was PBMCs. The source of these receptors is a man aged 50 or older in good health and CMV-seronegative. Each CDR3 is given with its conserved first and last residue. A D gene is named only where the DNA matches it firmly. The listing skips clone size in some rows; elsewhere it reads once, few, many or a size class.

v_gene	abundance	d_gene	j_gene	CDR3aa	CDR3nt
TRBV28	NA	TRBD1	TRBJ2-7	CASRRTGGYEQYF	TGTGCCAGCAGAAGGACAGGGGGCTACGAGCAGTACTTC
TRBV4-1	NA	NA	TRBJ1-2	CASSQEAALNYGYTF	TGCGCCAGCAGCCAAGAGGCGGCACTGAACTATGGCTACACCTTC
TRBV4-2	NA	TRBD2	TRBJ2-7	CASSPGTSGRLYEQYF	TGTGCCAGCAGCCCAGGGACTAGCGGGAGGCTCTACGAGCAGTACTTC
TRBV28	NA	TRBD1	TRBJ1-2	CASTWTGERGYTF	TGTGCCAGCACCTGGACAGGGGAACGGGGCTACACCTTC
TRBV5-1	NA	TRBD2	TRBJ2-7	CASSLPASGESSYEQYF	TGCGCCAGCAGCTTGCCCGCTAGCGGAGAGAGCTCTTACGAGCAGTACTTC
TRBV14	NA	NA	TRBJ2-3	CASSQDEGQAFTDTQYF	TGTGCCAGCAGCCAAGATGAGGGCCAGGCGTTCACAGATACGCAGTATTTT
TRBV28	NA	NA	TRBJ2-4	CASQAGGKNIQYF	TGTGCCAGCCAAGCCGGGGGCAAAAACATTCAGTACTTC
TRBV30	NA	TRBD1	TRBJ1-1	CAHRTGTTNTEAFF	TGTGCCCATCGGACAGGGACAACGAACACTGAAGCTTTCTTT
TRBV6-6	NA	TRBD2	TRBJ2-7	CASSCSKLAGDYEQYF	TGTGCCAGCAGTTGCTCAAAGCTAGCGGGAGACTACGAGCAGTACTTC
TRBV6-5	NA	NA	TRBJ2-5	CASSYSIASGLQTQYF	TGTGCCAGCAGTTACTCGATTGCTTCGGGGTTACAGACCCAGTACTTC
TRBV19	NA	NA	TRBJ1-1	CASRYRVNTEAFF	TGTGCCAGTAGGTACAGGGTGAACACTGAAGCTTTCTTT
TRBV9	once	NA	TRBJ2-7	CASSPRSFPYEQYF	TGTGCCAGCAGCCCTCGGTCTTTTCCCTACGAGCAGTACTTC
TRBV5-1	NA	TRBD1	TRBJ1-2	CASSKPGQSSPNYGYTF	TGCGCCAGCAGCAAACCGGGACAGAGTTCCCCTAACTATGGCTACACCTTC
TRBV28	NA	TRBD2	TRBJ2-7	CASSLWGRVEQYF	TGTGCCAGCAGTTTATGGGGGAGGGTCGAGCAGTACTTC
TRBV19	NA	TRBD2	TRBJ2-1	CASSSLAGSQDEQFF	TGTGCCAGTAGTAGCCTAGCGGGATCTCAAGATGAGCAGTTCTTC
TRBV11-3	NA	NA	TRBJ2-1	CASSLVAGAPNNEQFF	TGTGCCAGCAGCTTAGTGGCGGGGGCGCCCAACAATGAGCAGTTCTTC
TRBV7-9	once	NA	TRBJ2-5	CASSLATSPVQTQYF	TGTGCCAGCAGTCTAGCCACCTCCCCTGTCCAGACCCAGTACTTC
TRBV10-3	few	NA	TRBJ2-5	CAIAGGLQETQYF	TGTGCCATCGCCGGGGGTCTCCAAGAGACCCAGTACTTC
TRBV9	NA	NA	TRBJ1-5	CASSVGGVGNQPQHF	TGTGCCAGCAGCGTAGGCGGGGTTGGCAATCAGCCCCAGCATTTT
TRBV19	once	TRBD1	TRBJ2-4	CASSGGQGLAKNIQYF	TGTGCCAGTAGTGGAGGACAGGGACTAGCCAAAAACATTCAGTACTTC
TRBV29-1	once	NA	TRBJ2-3	CSVPPGPNTQYF	TGCAGCGTCCCCCCAGGGCCGAATACGCAGTATTTT
TRBV30	NA	TRBD1	TRBJ1-2	CAWSVNQGARGSYGYTF	TGTGCCTGGAGTGTAAACCAGGGGGCGCGTGGAAGCTATGGCTACACCTTC
TRBV7-9	many	TRBD1	TRBJ1-5	CASSLTGPGQPQHF	TGTGCCAGCAGCCTGACAGGGCCCGGGCAGCCCCAGCATTTT
TRBV5-4	NA	TRBD1	TRBJ2-3	CASRAGTGGDTQYF	TGTGCCAGCAGGGCCGGGACAGGGGGGGATACGCAGTATTTT
TRBV11-2	few	NA	TRBJ1-6	CASSLASTGNSPLHF	TGTGCCAGCAGCCTAGCCTCGACCGGGAATTCACCCCTCCACTTT
TRBV7-7	NA	NA	TRBJ2-2	CASSLGLGSTGELFF	TGTGCCAGCAGCTTAGGACTAGGAAGCACCGGGGAGCTGTTTTTT
TRBV28	NA	TRBD2	TRBJ2-7	CASTSGTMSGRSEQYF	TGTGCCAGCACCAGCGGGACTATGAGCGGGAGGTCCGAGCAGTACTTC
TRBV7-2	NA	TRBD2	TRBJ2-7	CASSPRLAGVSEQYF	TGTGCCAGCAGCCCAAGACTAGCGGGAGTGAGTGAGCAGTACTTC
TRBV10-2	NA	TRBD1	TRBJ2-7	CASVRGRDRAYEQYF	TGCGCCAGCGTTAGGGGCAGGGACAGGGCCTACGAGCAGTACTTC
TRBV5-4	NA	NA	TRBJ2-1	CASSLPPRGRNEQFF	TGTGCCAGCAGCTTACCCCCGCGGGGCCGCAATGAGCAGTTCTTC
TRBV6-1	NA	NA	TRBJ1-1	CASRDNLLITEAFF	TGTGCCAGCAGAGACAACCTATTAATCACTGAAGCTTTCTTT
TRBV6-5	NA	TRBD1	TRBJ1-4	CASSQDRGRREKLFF	TGTGCCAGCAGTCAAGACAGGGGTCGGCGAGAAAAACTGTTTTTT
TRBV7-8	few	TRBD1	TRBJ2-2	CATAETGGRTGELFF	TGTGCCACCGCTGAGACAGGGGGTCGCACCGGGGAGCTGTTTTTT
TRBV6-1	NA	NA	TRBJ2-7	CASTTTSYEQYF	TGTGCCAGCACTACCACCTCCTACGAGCAGTACTTC
TRBV5-4	NA	NA	TRBJ2-4	CASSLKSGAKNIQYF	TGTGCCAGCAGCTTGAAGAGCGGGGCCAAAAACATTCAGTACTTC
TRBV4-1	once	NA	TRBJ2-2	CASRKQENTGELFF	TGCGCCAGCAGAAAGCAGGAGAACACCGGGGAGCTGTTTTTT
TRBV27	NA	NA	TRBJ1-5	CASSHRDSNQPQHF	TGTGCCAGCAGTCACAGGGATAGCAATCAGCCCCAGCATTTT
TRBV19	NA	NA	TRBJ2-5	CASSIDLRGSETQYF	TGTGCCAGTAGTATAGATCTAAGGGGGTCAGAGACCCAGTACTTC
TRBV30	few	NA	TRBJ2-7	CAWSGHEQYF	TGTGCCTGGAGTGGGCACGAGCAGTACTTC
TRBV29-1	NA	TRBD1	TRBJ2-7	CSVTRQGASYEQYF	TGCAGCGTTACCCGACAGGGGGCGTCCTACGAGCAGTACTTC
TRBV7-9	NA	TRBD2	TRBJ2-1	CASTRGGGLAEGEQFF	TGTGCCAGCACCCGAGGGGGGGGACTAGCAGAAGGGGAGCAGTTCTTC
TRBV6-1	NA	NA	TRBJ1-1	CASSDGGVGRTEAFF	TGTGCCAGCAGTGATGGGGGGGTCGGTCGGACTGAAGCTTTCTTT
TRBV28	NA	NA	TRBJ1-4	CAAGGANNEKLFF	TGTGCCGCGGGAGGGGCCAATAATGAAAAACTGTTTTTT
TRBV27	NA	NA	TRBJ1-4	CASSLRRNLRTNEKLFF	TGTGCCAGCAGTCTCCGCAGGAATCTGAGAACTAATGAAAAACTGTTTTTT
TRBV6-5	NA	NA	TRBJ1-2	CASSWKQWKGYGYTF	TGTGCCAGCAGTTGGAAACAGTGGAAAGGCTATGGCTACACCTTC